This TCR beta chain was recorded in a study of T cell changes during pregnancy in multiple sclerosis. The protocol was immunoSEQ multiplex PCR, while the TCRdb copy is restricted to in-frame clones and leaves out a portion. This sample has roughly 110,000 clones; 85% to 95% occur once, and the top ten carry approximately 1.6%. J gave up 7 bases and V 0 bases, and 5 bases lay outside the gene matches. The germline CDR1 and CDR2 sequences are MNHEY and SVGAGI. The CDR3 runs to 15 residues. This TCR was recovered from a female donor with multiple sclerosis, enrolled in a pregnancy study. This chain links TRBV6-5 with TRBJ2-2, with 7 bases lining up with TRBD1. Sequencing was performed on peripheral blood, taken after pregnancy. Here the CDR3 reads CASSYSDRASGELFF. CDR3 DNA sequence: TGTGCCAGCAGTTACTCCGACAGGGCAAGCGGGGAGCTGTTTTTT.